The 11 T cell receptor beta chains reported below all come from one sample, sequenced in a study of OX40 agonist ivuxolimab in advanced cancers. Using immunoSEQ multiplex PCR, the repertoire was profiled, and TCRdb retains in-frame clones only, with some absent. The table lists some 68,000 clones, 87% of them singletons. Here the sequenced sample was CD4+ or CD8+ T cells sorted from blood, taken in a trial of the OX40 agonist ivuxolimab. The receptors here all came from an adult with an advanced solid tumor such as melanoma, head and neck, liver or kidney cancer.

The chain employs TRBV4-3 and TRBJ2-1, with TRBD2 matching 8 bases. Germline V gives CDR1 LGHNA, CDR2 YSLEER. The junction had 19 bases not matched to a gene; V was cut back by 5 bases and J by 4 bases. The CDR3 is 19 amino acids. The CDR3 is CASSATNPGSRGGYNEQFF. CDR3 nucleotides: TGCGCCAGCAGCGCAACGAATCCGGGTTCACGGGGGGGATACAATGAGCAGTTCTTC.

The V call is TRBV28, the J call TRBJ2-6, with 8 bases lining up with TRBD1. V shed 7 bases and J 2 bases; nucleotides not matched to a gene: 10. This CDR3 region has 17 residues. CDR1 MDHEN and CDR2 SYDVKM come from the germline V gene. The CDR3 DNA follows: TGTGCCAGCACGACAGGGGCTCTCTTACCTGGGGCCAACGTCCTGACTTTC. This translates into CASTTGALLPGANVLTF. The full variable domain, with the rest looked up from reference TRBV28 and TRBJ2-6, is DVKVTQSSRYLVKRTGEKVFLECVQDMDHENMFWYRQDPGLGLRLIYFSYDVKMKEKGDIPEGYSVSREKKERFSLILESASTNQTSMYLCASTTGALLPGANVLTFGAGSRLTVL.

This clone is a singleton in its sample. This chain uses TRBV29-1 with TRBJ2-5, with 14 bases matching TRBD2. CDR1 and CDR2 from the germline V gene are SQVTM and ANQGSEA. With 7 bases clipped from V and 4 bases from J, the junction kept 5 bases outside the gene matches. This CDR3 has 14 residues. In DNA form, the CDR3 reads TGCAGCGGGGGGGGACTAGCGGGAGTAGAGACCCAGTACTTC. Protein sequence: CSGGGLAGVETQYF. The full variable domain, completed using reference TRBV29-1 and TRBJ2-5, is SAVISQKPSRDICQRGTSLTIQCQVDSQVTMMFWYRQQPGQSLTLIATANQGSEATYESGFVIDKFPISRPNLTFSTLTVSNMSPEDSSIYLCSGGGLAGVETQYFGPGTRLLVL.

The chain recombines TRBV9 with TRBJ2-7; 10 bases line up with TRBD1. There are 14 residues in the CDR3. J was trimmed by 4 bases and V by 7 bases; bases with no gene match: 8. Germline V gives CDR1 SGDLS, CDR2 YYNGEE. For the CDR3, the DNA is TGTGCCAGCGGGCCGGGACAGGGGCGGTACGAGCAGTACTTC. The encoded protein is CASGPGQGRYEQYF.

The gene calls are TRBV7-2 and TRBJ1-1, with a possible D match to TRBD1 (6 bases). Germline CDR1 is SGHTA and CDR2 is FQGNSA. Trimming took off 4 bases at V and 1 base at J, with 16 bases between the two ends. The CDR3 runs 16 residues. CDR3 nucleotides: TGTGCCAGCAGCTCTCTTACGGGGGCGAGGAACACTGAAGCTTTCTTT. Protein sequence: CASSSLTGARNTEAFF.

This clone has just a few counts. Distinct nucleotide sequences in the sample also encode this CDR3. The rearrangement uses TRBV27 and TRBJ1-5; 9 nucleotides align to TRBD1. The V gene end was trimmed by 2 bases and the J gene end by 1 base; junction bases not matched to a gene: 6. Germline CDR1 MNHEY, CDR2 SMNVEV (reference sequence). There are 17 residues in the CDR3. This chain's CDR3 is CASSLTGGAGSNQPQHF. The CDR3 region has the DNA TGTGCCAGCAGTTTAACAGGGGGCGCGGGGAGCAATCAGCCCCAGCATTTT.

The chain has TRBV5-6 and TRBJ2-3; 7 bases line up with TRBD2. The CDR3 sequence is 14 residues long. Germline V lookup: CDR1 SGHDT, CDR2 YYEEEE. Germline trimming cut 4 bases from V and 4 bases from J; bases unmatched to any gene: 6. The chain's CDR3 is CASSIGRGADTQYF. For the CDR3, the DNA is TGTGCCAGCAGCATAGGACGGGGGGCAGATACGCAGTATTTT.

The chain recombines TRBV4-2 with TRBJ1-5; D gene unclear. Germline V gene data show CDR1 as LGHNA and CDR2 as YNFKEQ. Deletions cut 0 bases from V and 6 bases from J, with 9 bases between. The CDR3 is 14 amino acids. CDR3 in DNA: TGTGCCAGCAGCCAAGAGAGGTCGGGTCAGCCCCAGCATTTT. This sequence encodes CASSQERSGQPQHF.

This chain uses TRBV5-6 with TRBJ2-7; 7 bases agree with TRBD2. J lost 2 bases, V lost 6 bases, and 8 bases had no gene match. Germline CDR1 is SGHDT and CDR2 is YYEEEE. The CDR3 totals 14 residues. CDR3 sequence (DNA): TGTGCCAGCACCCCGCGAAGCGGGACCTACGAGCAGTACTTC. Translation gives CASTPRSGTYEQYF.

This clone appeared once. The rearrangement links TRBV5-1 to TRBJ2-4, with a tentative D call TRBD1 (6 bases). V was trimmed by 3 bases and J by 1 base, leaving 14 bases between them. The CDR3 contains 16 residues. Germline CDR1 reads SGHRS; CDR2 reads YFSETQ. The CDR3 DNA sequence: TGCGCCAGCAGCTACGGACAGAACTTCGCCAAAAACATTCAGTACTTC. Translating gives CASSYGQNFAKNIQYF.

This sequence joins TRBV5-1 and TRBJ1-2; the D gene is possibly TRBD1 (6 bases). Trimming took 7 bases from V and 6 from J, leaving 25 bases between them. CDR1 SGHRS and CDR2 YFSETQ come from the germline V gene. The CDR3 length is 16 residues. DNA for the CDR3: TGCGCCAGCCGCCGTTCCGAAAGGGGGGCCCTAAATGGCTACACCTTC. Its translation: CASRRSERGALNGYTF.